This is a list of T cell receptor beta chains from one sample in a study of naive and memory T cell subsets. TCRdb reanalysed the UMI-ligation and nested PCR reads using MiXCR and keeps one entry per CDR3 protein. The table has about 85,000 distinct CDR3 sequences, under 15% seen once; the top ten hold 0.75% to 0.95%. Sample: central memory CD4+ T cells from blood. The source is a human donor in good health. Both conserved end residues are part of each CDR3. The order of the fields is clone size, J gene, V gene, D gene, CDR3 protein, CDR3 DNA. A D gene is named only where the DNA matches it firmly. A clone size is listed for some rows: how often the clone was seen (once, few, many), or a class if it is expanded.

NA,TRBJ2-1,TRBV18,NA,CASSLNRDNEQFF,TGTGCCAGCTCACTTAATCGGGACAATGAGCAGTTCTTC
NA,TRBJ2-1,TRBV10-3,NA,CAISEHTNQYNEQFF,TGTGCCATCAGTGAACACACTAACCAGTACAATGAGCAGTTCTTC
NA,TRBJ2-7,TRBV20-1,NA,CSARTGGLYEQYF,TGCAGTGCAAGGACTGGAGGATTATACGAGCAGTACTTC
NA,TRBJ1-1,TRBV28,NA,CASSLTAKRIF,TGTGCCAGCAGCCTGACAGCTAAGCGGATCTTT
few,TRBJ1-1,TRBV7-9,NA,CAGTVNTEAFF,TGTGCCGGAACAGTGAACACTGAAGCTTTCTTT
few,TRBJ2-7,TRBV10-3,TRBD1,CATRGQGPTGEQYF,TGTGCCACACGTGGACAGGGGCCTACGGGGGAGCAGTACTTC
few,TRBJ2-7,TRBV7-9,TRBD1,CASSSPGTGPNEQYF,TGTGCCAGCAGCTCCCCAGGGACAGGGCCTAACGAGCAGTACTTC
few,TRBJ2-5,TRBV20-1,TRBD2,CSAPTSGRIQETQYF,TGCAGTGCTCCTACTAGCGGGAGGATCCAGGAGACCCAGTACTTC
many,TRBJ1-2,TRBV29-1,NA,CSAPLTHGYTF,TGCAGCGCCCCCCTCACCCATGGCTACACCTTC
few,TRBJ1-6,TRBV27,TRBD1,CASSLKGQGDSPLHF,TGTGCCAGCAGTTTAAAGGGACAGGGTGATTCACCCCTCCACTTT
few,TRBJ2-2,TRBV15,TRBD2,CATSRGLAGGVGELFF,TGTGCCACCAGCAGGGGACTAGCGGGAGGGGTGGGGGAGCTGTTTTTT
NA,TRBJ1-2,TRBV15,TRBD1,CATSRDAGGTYGYTF,TGTGCCACCAGCAGAGACGCAGGGGGGACCTATGGCTACACCTTC
NA,TRBJ2-7,TRBV6-1,TRBD2,CASSETVAGGYEQYF,TGTGCCAGCAGTGAAACCGTAGCGGGAGGGTACGAGCAGTACTTC
NA,TRBJ2-7,TRBV23-1,NA,CASSRGGGNEQYF,TGCGCCAGCAGTCGGGGGGGCGGGAACGAGCAGTACTTC
NA,TRBJ1-2,TRBV30,NA,CAWSPTAIGYTF,TGTGCCTGGAGTCCCACAGCTATCGGCTACACCTTC
few,TRBJ2-7,TRBV4-3,TRBD2,CASSPGGGRDTYEQYF,TGCGCCAGCAGCCCGGGGGGGGGCCGGGACACCTACGAGCAGTACTTC
many,TRBJ2-1,TRBV20-1,NA,CSAYGPAGSARSSYNEQFF,TGCAGTGCCTACGGTCCGGCAGGGTCGGCAAGAAGCTCCTACAATGAGCAGTTCTTC
NA,TRBJ1-1,TRBV12-3/TRBV12-4,NA,CASSSQQGIAEAFF,TGTGCCAGCAGTTCACAACAGGGTATCGCTGAAGCTTTCTTT
NA,TRBJ1-6,TRBV5-1,NA,CASSAGTLNSPLHF,TGCGCCAGCAGCGCCGGGACACTTAATTCACCCCTCCACTTT
few,TRBJ1-5,TRBV5-1,NA,CASSPDSLGAQPQHF,TGCGCCAGCAGCCCGGACAGCCTCGGGGCGCAGCCCCAGCATTTT
few,TRBJ2-7,TRBV30,TRBD2,CAWSVAREGEQYF,TGTGCCTGGAGTGTAGCCAGGGAGGGCGAGCAGTACTTC